This passage covers 9 T cell receptor beta chains from one sample sequenced in a study of beta chain features in type 1 diabetes (dated by TCRdb to 2016 to 2018). Library construction relied on the immunoSEQ multiplex PCR assay. The entire amount of isolated RNA was reverse transcribed using the High Capacity cDNA Reverse Transcription Kit, so the sequenced TCRB transcripts were expressed ones. TCRdb carries this immuneACCESS record with in-frame sequences only. Its versions omit some clonotypes, under half of them owing to an unresolved V gene in the studies checked, with the rest unexplained. This sample gives hundreds of thousands of clones in total; roughly 70% of them show up just once. The top ten constitute around 0.05% of the sample. Sequencing used naive CD4+ T cells from blood. The label giving this sample's cell subset or site can be read as: true naive CD4+ T cells. The receptors were sampled from a young man in good health.

This clone was detected once. This chain connects TRBV5-1 to TRBJ2-1; perhaps TRBD1 as D (5 bases). In germline, CDR1 is SGHRS, CDR2 YFSETQ. The CDR3 consists of 13 residues. With 2 bases removed from V and 10 bases from J, the gap between germline ends came to 13 bases. The CDR3: CASSLSSQGEQFF. The CDR3 nucleotides are TGCGCCAGCAGCTTAAGTTCCCAGGGCGAGCAGTTCTTC.

This clone was seen a single time. The V gene is TRBV6-5, the J gene TRBJ2-1; D assignment may be TRBD1 or TRBD2 (5 bases each). Germline loops: CDR1 MNHEY, CDR2 SVGAGI. The V gene lost 4 bases and the J gene lost 0 bases, with 10 bases spanning the gap. CDR3 size: 15 residues. CDR3 region: CASSFGTSSYNEQFF. CDR3 nucleotide sequence: TGTGCCAGCAGTTTCGGGACCAGCTCCTACAATGAGCAGTTCTTC.

The V and J genes are TRBV30 and TRBJ1-2; no firm D call. The CDR3 has 12 residues. Trimming removed 0 bases at V and 2 bases at J, with 4 bases between. Germline-derived CDR1 and CDR2 are GTSNPN and SVGIG (reference sequence). The DNA for the CDR3 is TGTGCCTGGAGTGTGGAGAACTATGGCTACACCTTC. Its protein is CAWSVENYGYTF.

The chain combines TRBV9 with TRBJ2-3; 8 bases line up with TRBD2. The CDR3 covers 15 residues. Looked up from germline, CDR1 is SGDLS and CDR2 is YYNGEE. V lost 4 bases, J lost 1 base, and 5 bases stayed unmatched. CDR3 residues: CASSTIAGRTDTQYF. CDR3 coding DNA: TGTGCCAGCAGCACTATAGCGGGGCGCACAGATACGCAGTATTTT.

The chain combines TRBV29-1 with TRBJ2-4; D is unclear. Looked up from germline, CDR1 is SQVTM and CDR2 is ANQGSEA. The CDR3 loop spans 15 amino acids. Between the trimmed V and J ends, which lost 3 bases and 1 base, there was a span of 13 bases. CDR3 sequence reads: CSVDAPSEAKNIQYF. CDR3 coding DNA: TGCAGCGTTGATGCCCCTAGTGAGGCCAAAAACATTCAGTACTTC.

The chain employs TRBV14 and TRBJ2-5; D perhaps matches TRBD1 (6 bases). The germline V and J ends were trimmed by 4 bases and 2 bases, with 11 bases remaining between them. CDR3 length equals 14 residues. The germline CDR1 and CDR2 sequences are SGHDN and FVKESK. This CDR3 reads CASSPRTVQETQYF. The CDR3 coding sequence is TGTGCCAGCAGCCCCCGGACAGTTCAAGAGACCCAGTACTTC.

This chain joins TRBV29-1 and TRBJ2-2, with 7 bases that match TRBD2. This CDR3 region has 14 residues. V shed 5 bases, J shed 0 bases, and the junction held 3 bases outside the gene matches. CDR1 and CDR2 from the germline V gene are SQVTM and ANQGSEA. Written as DNA, the CDR3 is TGCAGCGTTACTCTAGCGGCGAACACCGGGGAGCTGTTTTTT. Translating it yields CSVTLAANTGELFF.

This clone was seen only a few times. The chain links TRBV30 to TRBJ1-1, with D unresolved. V dropped 5 bases and J dropped 3 bases, with 13 bases sitting between them. The length of the CDR3 is 13 residues. Germline V gene data show CDR1 as GTSNPN and CDR2 as SVGIG (reference sequence). The CDR3 region is CAWAPRFDTEAFF. DNA of the CDR3: TGTGCCTGGGCCCCCAGATTCGACACTGAAGCTTTCTTT.

CDR3 sequence (DNA): TGCAGTGCTAGGGTAGGACTTGGCTACACCTTC. This gives the protein CSARVGLGYTF. The V and J genes are TRBV20-1 and TRBJ1-2, with D uncertain. The CDR3 runs 11 residues. Trimming cost V 3 bases and J 7 bases, with 9 bases left between them. The V gene's germline CDR1 is DFQATT and CDR2 SNEGSKA (reference sequence).